These T cell receptor beta chains were read from a single sample in a study of human T cells and chemical hapten exposure. TCRdb re-called the RACE reads with MiXCR, one entry per CDR3 protein. The sample yields roughly 380,000 distinct CDR3 sequences, roughly 6% seen once. The sample was whole blood, taken in connection with sensitization to the hapten diphenylcyclopropenone (DPC). Receptor source: a woman aged 18-29 years with alopecia areata. Some clones in this sample may be carry-over from other donors' samples. The CDR3 runs from the conserved cysteine through the conserved F or W. A D gene is named only where the DNA matches it firmly. Size is omitted from some rows. Given values are once, few, many or a class for expanded clones.

J gene | D gene | clone size | CDR3 length | V gene | CDR3 protein | CDR3 DNA
TRBJ2-7 | TRBD1 | many | 21 | TRBV18 | CASSPKGRDRGLLGPFYEQYF | TGTGCCAGCTCACCAAAGGGCCGGGACAGGGGGCTCTTGGGCCCTTTTTACGAGCAGTACTTC
TRBJ2-1 | - | - | 14 | TRBV6-1 | CASSEDSAPGRQFF | TGTGCCAGCAGTGAAGATTCTGCCCCCGGGCGGCAGTTCTTC
TRBJ2-3 | TRBD2 | many | 16 | TRBV20-1 | CSVGLAGARPNPTQYF | TGCAGTGTCGGACTAGCGGGGGCTCGTCCCAATCCCACGCAGTATTTT
TRBJ1-5 | - | many | 15 | TRBV19 | CASSPPPYSNQPQHF | TGTGCCAGTAGTCCACCCCCATATAGCAATCAGCCCCAGCATTTT
TRBJ1-6 | TRBD1 | many | 14 | TRBV27 | CASSTRTGGSPLHF | TGTGCCAGCAGTACTCGGACAGGGGGTTCACCCCTCCACTTT
TRBJ2-3 | - | few | 15 | TRBV18 | CASPKGSDRADTQYF | TGTGCCAGTCCCAAGGGCTCTGATAGGGCAGATACGCAGTATTTT
TRBJ2-3 | - | many | 14 | TRBV3-1 | CASSQRGLPDTQYF | TGTGCCAGCAGCCAACGCGGGTTGCCAGATACGCAGTATTTT
TRBJ1-3 | - | many | 15 | TRBV7-2 | CASSYGGRSGNTIYF | TGTGCCAGCAGCTATGGGGGGAGATCTGGAAACACCATATATTTT
TRBJ1-6 | - | - | 16 | TRBV7-3 | CASSLFARGANSPLHF | TGTGCCAGCAGCTTATTTGCGAGAGGGGCTAATTCACCCCTCCACTTT
TRBJ1-5 | - | many | 17 | TRBV12-3/TRBV12-4 | CASSSGREKGSNQPQHF | TGTGCCAGCAGTTCTGGGCGAGAAAAGGGTAGCAATCAGCCCCAGCATTTT
TRBJ2-6 | TRBD2 | many | 18 | TRBV20-1 | CSARASTSGISGANVLTF | TGCAGTGCTAGAGCTTCGACTAGCGGAATCTCTGGGGCCAACGTCCTGACTTTC
TRBJ2-2 | TRBD1 | - | 16 | TRBV7-9 | CASSLSRTGVTGELFF | TGTGCCAGCAGCTTAAGTAGGACAGGGGTCACCGGGGAGCTGTTTTTT
TRBJ1-5 | - | few | 14 | TRBV12-3/TRBV12-4 | CASSLMVGNQPQHF | TGTGCCAGCAGTTTAATGGTTGGCAATCAGCCCCAGCATTTT
TRBJ2-3 | - | few | 13 | TRBV6-5 | CASRNGGTDTQYF | TGTGCCAGCAGGAACGGGGGCACAGATACGCAGTATTTT
TRBJ1-1 | - | few | 15 | TRBV4-3 | CASSQDPRQNTEAFF | TGCGCCAGCAGCCAAGATCCCCGACAGAACACTGAAGCTTTCTTT
TRBJ2-1 | TRBD2 | many | 15 | TRBV28 | CASSHLSGGADEQFF | TGTGCCAGCAGCCACCTTAGCGGGGGGGCCGATGAGCAGTTCTTC
TRBJ2-5 | - | many | 13 | TRBV6-2/TRBV6-3 | CASGGLTQETQYF | TGTGCCAGCGGCGGATTGACCCAAGAGACCCAGTACTTC
TRBJ1-5 | - | many | 13 | TRBV3-1 | CASSHYGQQPQHF | TGTGCCAGCAGCCATTACGGACAGCAGCCCCAGCATTTT
TRBJ1-2 | - | - | 14 | TRBV29-1 | CSVWTESNNYGYTF | TGCAGCGTGTGGACAGAATCAAACAACTATGGCTACACCTTC
TRBJ2-4 | TRBD2 | many | 15 | TRBV20-1 | CSAARLAGGQNIQYF | TGCAGTGCTGCTCGACTAGCGGGGGGGCAAAACATTCAGTACTTC
TRBJ1-1 | - | - | 11 | TRBV20-1 | CSASQRAEAFF | TGCAGTGCTAGTCAACGGGCTGAAGCTTTCTTT
TRBJ2-2 | - | many | 14 | TRBV6-2/TRBV6-3 | CASHLSGATGELFF | TGTGCCAGCCATCTATCCGGGGCCACCGGGGAGCTGTTTTTT
TRBJ2-1 | TRBD2 | - | 13 | TRBV7-2 | CASSPSGGAEQFF | TGTGCCAGCAGCCCAAGCGGGGGAGCTGAGCAGTTCTTC
TRBJ1-4 | - | few | 13 | TRBV2 | CASSVSKNEKLFF | TGTGCCAGCTCGGTGTCAAAGAATGAAAAACTGTTTTTT
TRBJ1-2 | - | - | 13 | TRBV5-4 | CASSLSRGNGYTF | TGTGCCAGCAGCTTGAGCAGGGGAAATGGCTACACCTTC
TRBJ1-6 | TRBD1 | many | 17 | TRBV12-3/TRBV12-4 | CASSPAAGGGSNSPLHF | TGTGCCAGCAGCCCAGCCGCAGGGGGCGGTTCGAATTCACCCCTCCACTTT
TRBJ2-1 | - | few | 14 | TRBV4-3 | CASSQEMGRYEQFF | TGCGCCAGCAGCCAGGAAATGGGCCGTTATGAGCAGTTCTTC
TRBJ2-3 | - | - | 18 | TRBV12-3/TRBV12-4 | CASSLGPPWVPSPDTQYF | TGTGCCAGCAGTTTGGGGCCCCCCTGGGTCCCGAGCCCAGATACGCAGTATTTT
TRBJ2-3 | - | - | 14 | TRBV7-9 | CASSLGFGSNTQYF | TGTGCCAGCAGCTTAGGGTTCGGGTCAAATACGCAGTATTTT
TRBJ2-5 | - | few | 15 | TRBV28 | CASSLGLVGQETQYF | TGTGCCAGCAGTTTGGGTTTGGTCGGCCAAGAGACCCAGTACTTC
TRBJ2-5 | - | many | 15 | TRBV20-1 | CSARDPKSGQETQYF | TGCAGTGCTAGAGATCCTAAGAGCGGACAAGAGACCCAGTACTTC
TRBJ1-4 | TRBD1 | - | 16 | TRBV6-6 | CASSYLPDRGNEKLFF | TGTGCCAGCAGTTATTTACCGGACAGGGGGAATGAAAAACTGTTTTTT
TRBJ1-1 | - | few | 14 | TRBV27 | CASSLSQGDTEAFF | TGTGCCAGCAGTTTATCGCAGGGCGACACTGAAGCTTTCTTT
TRBJ2-3 | - | many | 14 | TRBV20-1 | CSARSPSATDTQYF | TGCAGTGCTAGATCCCCTAGCGCCACAGATACGCAGTATTTT
TRBJ1-1 | - | many | 15 | TRBV6-5 | CASSYSGGRITEAFF | TGTGCCAGCAGTTACTCCGGGGGAAGAATCACTGAAGCTTTCTTT
TRBJ2-7 | - | - | 16 | TRBV5-1 | CASSLAEGQSSYEQYF | TGCGCCAGCAGCTTGGCTGAAGGACAGAGCTCCTACGAGCAGTACTTC
TRBJ2-1 | - | few | 15 | TRBV6-6 | CASSYLLNGLSEQFF | TGTGCCAGCAGTTACCTGCTAAACGGTTTGAGTGAGCAGTTCTTC
TRBJ1-4 | TRBD1 | many | 14 | TRBV29-1 | CSAQRGTENEKLFF | TGCAGCGCCCAGAGGGGGACAGAAAATGAAAAACTGTTTTTT
TRBJ2-7 | TRBD2 | few | 17 | TRBV4-1 | CASSLGLAGGPDYEQYF | TGCGCCAGCAGCCTGGGCCTAGCGGGGGGGCCGGACTACGAGCAGTACTTC
TRBJ2-6 | TRBD1 | many | 16 | TRBV7-2 | CASTRQGATGANVLTF | TGTGCCAGCACCCGACAGGGGGCGACTGGGGCCAACGTCCTGACTTTC
TRBJ1-6 | TRBD1 | few | 17 | TRBV7-9 | CASSLDPGQGDNSPLHF | TGTGCCAGCAGCTTAGATCCAGGACAGGGTGACAATTCACCCCTCCACTTT
TRBJ1-1 | - | - | 18 | TRBV6-5 | CASSYFVGGGREYTEAFF | TGTGCCAGCAGTTACTTCGTCGGCGGGGGCCGGGAATACACTGAAGCTTTCTTT
TRBJ1-2 | - | many | 14 | TRBV9 | CASSVLGGPYGYTF | TGTGCCAGCAGCGTGTTGGGAGGACCCTATGGCTACACCTTC
TRBJ2-5 | - | many | 14 | TRBV6-5 | CATTPGGRQETQYF | TGTGCCACCACCCCGGGGGGCCGCCAAGAGACCCAGTACTTC
TRBJ1-5 | - | many | 12 | TRBV27 | CASSFLDQPQHF | TGTGCCAGCAGTTTTTTGGATCAGCCCCAGCATTTT